The present T cell receptor beta chain was sequenced within a study of blood T cells in healthy people across ages. Overall study findings and caveats: Naive T cell percentage and TCR beta diversity correlated strongly. Researchers judged that diversity estimates from one million T cells fell short of true values.

As to this clonotype: Its target is not known.

Germline lookup yields CDR1 ENHRY and CDR2 SYGVKD. The J segment lost 6 bases and the V segment lost 3 bases, leaving 10 bases of the junction unmatched. The length of the CDR3 is 15 residues. PBMCs numbering at least 6 million were isolated per sample. A sample-barcoded 5' primer and a J-beta primer mix were used in a second PCR of about 7 to 12 cycles. Each CDR3 protein gets one entry after TCRdb re-called the 5' RACE reads with MiXCR. The sample has roughly 640,000 distinct CDR3 sequences, around 31% seen once. The J gene is TRBJ1-2, the V gene TRBV10-3; 7 bases line up with TRBD1. The clonotype originates from a woman aged 80 or older in good health. The source material was blood. As DNA, the CDR3 is TGTGCCATCAGTGAAAGGGACAGCCGGGGCGATGGCTACACCTTC. It encodes CAISERDSRGDGYTF.